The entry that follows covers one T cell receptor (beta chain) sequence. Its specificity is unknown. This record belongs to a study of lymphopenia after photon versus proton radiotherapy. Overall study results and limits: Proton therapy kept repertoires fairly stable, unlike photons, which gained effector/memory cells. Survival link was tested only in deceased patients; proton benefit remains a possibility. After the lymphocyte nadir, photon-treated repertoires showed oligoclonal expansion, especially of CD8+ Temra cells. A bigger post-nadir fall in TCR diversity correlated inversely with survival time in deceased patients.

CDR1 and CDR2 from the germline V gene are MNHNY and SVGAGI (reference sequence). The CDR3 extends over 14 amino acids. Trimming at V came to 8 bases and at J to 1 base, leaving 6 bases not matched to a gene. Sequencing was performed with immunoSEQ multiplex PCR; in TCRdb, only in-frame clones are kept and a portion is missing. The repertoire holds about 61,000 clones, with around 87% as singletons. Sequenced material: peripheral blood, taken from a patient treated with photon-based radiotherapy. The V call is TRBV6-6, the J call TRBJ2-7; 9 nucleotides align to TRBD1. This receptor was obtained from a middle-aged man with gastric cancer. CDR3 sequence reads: CASWPTGGSYEQYF. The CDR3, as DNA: TGTGCCAGCTGGCCGACAGGGGGGTCCTACGAGCAGTACTTC.